What follows are 3 T cell receptor beta chains derived from one specimen sequenced in a study of cytomegalovirus exposure and HLA in healthy donors. The PCR employed 60 Vbeta primers together with 13 Jbeta primers. TCRdb's table, derived via immunoSEQ multiplex PCR, lists solely in-frame clones and lacks some. The top ten clones hold 1.6% of a sample with fewer than 250,000 clones, roughly 79% of them seen once. Material: PBMCs. These receptors all come from a woman aged 18-29 years in good health and CMV-seronegative.

The CDR3 nucleotides are TGTGCCAGCAGTTCGGTGGGGCAGGGGGCCCTTCCGGACGAGCAGTACTTC. Protein sequence: CASSSVGQGALPDEQYF. The chain uses TRBV27 and TRBJ2-7; 8 bases agree with TRBD1. This CDR3 spans 17 amino acids. The trim removed 4 bases at V and 5 bases at J, leaving 16 bases unmatched. Germline V gives CDR1 MNHEY, CDR2 SMNVEV (reference sequence).

The chain links TRBV19 to TRBJ1-1; 9 bases fit TRBD1. CDR1 is LNHDA, CDR2 SQIVND, per germline (reference sequence). Trimming took 5 bases from V and 5 from J; bases not matched to a gene: 3. The CDR3 has 13 residues. DNA for the CDR3: TGTGCCAGTAGTGGACAGGGGTTAACTGAAGCTTTCTTT. This sequence encodes CASSGQGLTEAFF.

V and J are TRBV7-3 and TRBJ1-2, with D possibly TRBD1 on 5 matching bases. CDR1 and CDR2 from the germline V gene are SGHTA and FQGTGA. Deletions cut 1 base from V and 6 bases from J, with 18 bases between. CDR3 length: 16 amino acids. CDR3 amino acids: CASSLIGGAGSNGYTF. The CDR3, as DNA: TGTGCCAGCAGCTTAATAGGTGGGGCAGGGTCGAATGGCTACACCTTC.